Below are 19 T cell receptor beta chains sequenced from a single sample in a study of shared clonotypes between healthy human individuals. Data came from immunoSEQ multiplex PCR; TCRdb stores just in-frame clones and leaves some out. The data hold 2 million to 2.5 million clones, with over 90% observed a single time. The sequenced material came from naive CD4+ T cells from PBMCs. Indicated subset: CD45RA+ positively selected. The source is a man younger than 30 in good health. Some clones in this sample may be carry-over from other donors' samples.

The rearrangement uses TRBV10-3 and TRBJ2-7; D is undetermined. Trimming shortened V by 2 bases and J by 3 bases, and 5 bases separated the two germline ends. Germline V gene data show CDR1 as ENHRY and CDR2 as SYGVKD. The CDR3 has 12 amino acids. The CDR3 is CAISEGIYEQYF. CDR3 bases: TGTGCCATCAGTGAGGGAATCTACGAGCAGTACTTC.

This chain joins TRBV10-3 and TRBJ2-1; 7 nucleotides match TRBD2. CDR1 is ENHRY and CDR2 is SYGVKD in the germline V gene. The CDR3 loop spans 15 amino acids. Unmatched junction bases numbered 5, after V lost 6 bases and J lost 0 bases. CDR3 sequence: CAIRGGTASYNEQFF. CDR3 sequence (DNA): TGTGCCATCAGGGGAGGGACGGCCTCCTACAATGAGCAGTTCTTC.

The V call is TRBV7-9, the J call TRBJ1-4; D gene ambiguous. The CDR3 has 16 residues. CDR1 and CDR2 from the germline V gene are SEHNR and FQNEAQ (reference sequence). V lost 3 bases and J lost 4, with 15 bases in between. CDR3 in DNA: TGTGCCAGCAGCTTGGGTGTGAGCAGAATTAATGAAAAACTGTTTTTT. Its translation is CASSLGVSRINEKLFF.

The chain links TRBV7-8 to TRBJ2-2, with TRBD1 matching over 8 bases. The germline CDR1 and CDR2 sequences are SGHVS and FQNEAQ. The CDR3 sequence is 16 residues long. Trimming at V came to 4 bases and at J to 4 bases, leaving 8 bases not matched to a gene. CDR3: CASSSPQGAATGELFF. DNA of the CDR3: TGTGCCAGCAGCTCACCCCAGGGGGCTGCCACCGGGGAGCTGTTTTTT.

The chain employs TRBV10-3 and TRBJ2-7, with D perhaps matching TRBD1 (7 bases). From germline, CDR1 is ENHRY and CDR2 SYGVKD. The CDR3 sequence is 12 residues long. V was shortened by 3 bases and J by 7 bases, with 10 bases between the two germline ends. The CDR3 DNA sequence: TGTGCCATCAGTGATGCAGGGGGGGAGCAGTACTTC. Translated: CAISDAGGEQYF.

The chain recombines TRBV18 with TRBJ2-7, with TRBD2 as a possible D gene (5 bases). The CDR3 is made up of 13 amino acids. Germline-derived CDR1 and CDR2 are KGHSH and LQKENI. V was cut by 6 bases and J by 7 bases, with 16 bases left in between. In DNA, the CDR3 is TGTGCCAGCTCCCAGGACCTACCGGGGGAGCAGTACTTC. Translation: CASSQDLPGEQYF.

J is TRBJ2-1 and V is TRBV9; 9 bases map to TRBD2. This CDR3 is 18 amino acids long. Germline V gives CDR1 SGDLS, CDR2 YYNGEE. The J segment lost 0 bases and the V segment lost 4 bases, leaving 11 bases of the junction unmatched. CDR3 nucleotides: TGTGCCAGCAGCCCCCGTCTAGCGGGGACAAGCTCCTACAATGAGCAGTTCTTC. As protein: CASSPRLAGTSSYNEQFF.

This chain links TRBV18 with TRBJ2-3; TRBD1 is a possible D gene (6 bases). The V gene lost 0 bases and the J gene lost 7 bases, with 8 bases spanning the gap. The CDR3 runs to 13 residues. CDR1 and CDR2 from the germline V gene are KGHSH and LQKENI. In DNA form, the CDR3 reads TGTGCCAGCTCACCACCGCAGGGGAATACGCAGTATTTT. Its translation is CASSPPQGNTQYF.

The chain employs TRBV6-1 and TRBJ2-1; a possible D gene is TRBD1 (6 bases). Per the germline V gene, CDR1 is MNHNS and CDR2 is SASEGT. The CDR3 runs to 14 residues. The V gene lost 8 bases and the J gene lost 5 bases, with 16 bases spanning the gap. Here the CDR3 DNA reads TGTGCCAGCCACCGGGACACCGTGGACAATGAGCAGTTCTTC. Its translation: CASHRDTVDNEQFF.

About this clone: Other DNA sequences in this sample translate to the same CDR3. The chain is built from TRBV18 and TRBJ2-3, with D unresolved. The V and J ends lost 6 bases and 0 bases respectively, with 10 bases between them. Germline values: CDR1 KGHSH, CDR2 LQKENI. The CDR3 covers 14 residues. As DNA, the CDR3 is TGTGCCAGCTCCCCCCGTGGGAGCACAGATACGCAGTATTTT. Its translation: CASSPRGSTDTQYF.

This chain joins TRBV5-1 and TRBJ2-7, with 13 bases that match TRBD2. The CDR3 contains 18 residues. Germline V lookup: CDR1 SGHRS, CDR2 YFSETQ. Trimming removed 0 bases from V and 0 bases from J; junction bases left unmatched: 6. Here the CDR3 reads CASSLGRTSGSYSYEQYF. The CDR3 DNA reads TGCGCCAGCAGCTTGGGTAGGACTAGCGGGAGCTACTCCTACGAGCAGTACTTC.

This clone was seen only a few times. The chain joins TRBV30 to TRBJ2-1; 11 bases are a match to TRBD2. The CDR3 is 15 residues long. From germline, CDR1 is GTSNPN and CDR2 SVGIG (reference sequence). Trimming cost V 1 base and J 7 bases; bases outside gene matches: 6. The CDR3 is CAWSALAGAENEQFF. CDR3 bases: TGTGCCTGGAGTGCACTAGCGGGAGCCGAAAATGAGCAGTTCTTC.

Here the CDR3 reads CSCVAGGTYEQYF. In DNA form, the CDR3 reads TGCAGCTGTGTAGCGGGAGGGACCTACGAGCAGTACTTC. The chain employs TRBV29-1 and TRBJ2-5; TRBD2 matches 11 bases. The DNA end favors TRBJ2-7, so the J call may be wrong. Germline V gene data show CDR1 as SQVTM and CDR2 as ANQGSEA. The CDR3 has 13 residues.

This clone was observed once. The V call is TRBV4-3, the J call TRBJ2-1; D possibly corresponds to TRBD1 (5 bases). This CDR3 region has 12 residues. Germline V CDR1 and CDR2: LGHNA, YSLEER. Trimming pared 4 bases from V and 9 bases from J, leaving 10 bases between. This CDR3 reads CASSRIRGEQFF. The CDR3 DNA follows: TGCGCCAGCAGCCGAATTAGGGGTGAGCAGTTCTTC.

The chain couples TRBV11-3 to TRBJ1-4, with 9 bases aligning to TRBD1. The CDR3 consists of 15 residues. The V gene end was trimmed by 4 bases and the J gene end by 5 bases; junction bases not matched to a gene: 5. The germline gives CDR1 SGHNT, CDR2 YENEEA. CDR3 in amino acids: CASSSKQGANEKLFF. CDR3 nucleotides: TGTGCCAGCAGCTCAAAACAGGGGGCGAATGAAAAACTGTTTTTT. Looking up the rest from reference TRBV11-3 and TRBJ1-4 gives the full variable domain: EAGVVQSPRYKIIEKKQPVAFWCNPISGHNTLYWYLQNLGQGPELLIRYENEEAVDDSQLPKDRFSAERLKGVDSTLKIQPAELGDSAVYLCASSSKQGANEKLFFGSGTQLSVL.

V usage is TRBV2 and J usage is TRBJ2-7, with 7 nucleotides matching TRBD1. V shed 0 bases, J shed 7 bases, and the junction held 12 bases outside the gene matches. Looked up from germline, CDR1 is SNHLY and CDR2 is FYNNEI. This CDR3 comprises 16 residues. CDR3 residues: CASSEAFRRGLREQYF. The CDR3 nucleotides read TGTGCCAGCAGTGAAGCATTTAGAAGGGGGCTGAGGGAGCAGTACTTC.

The chain links TRBV2 to TRBJ2-2; D remains unclear. The V gene's germline CDR1 is SNHLY and CDR2 FYNNEI. V lost 5 bases to trimming and J lost 0 bases, with 7 bases between them. This CDR3 region has 14 residues. The DNA for the CDR3 is TGTGCCAGCAGTCCGCGCACGAACACCGGGGAGCTGTTTTTT. It translates to CASSPRTNTGELFF. Full variable domain (missing parts from reference TRBV2 and TRBJ2-2): EPEVTQTPSHQVTQMGQEVILRCVPISNHLYFYWYRQILGQKVEFLVSFYNNEISEKSEIFDDQFSVERPDGSNFTLKIRSTKLEDSAMYFCASSPRTNTGELFFGEGSRLTVL.

The chain joins TRBV5-8 to TRBJ2-7, with D perhaps TRBD1 or TRBD2 (5 bases each). The CDR3 is 13 residues long. The germline CDR1 and CDR2 sequences are SGHTS and YDEGEE. V gave up 4 bases and J gave up 4 bases, with 12 bases separating them. The CDR3: CASSPGTVYEQYF. In DNA, the CDR3 is TGTGCCAGCAGCCCCGGGACCGTTTACGAGCAGTACTTC. Full variable domain (outside the CDR3, taken from reference TRBV5-8 and TRBJ2-7): EAGVTQSPTHLIKTRGQQATLRCSPISGHTSVYWYQQALGLGLQFLLWYDEGEERNRGNFPPRFSGRQFPNYSSELNVNALELEDSALYLCASSPGTVYEQYFGPGTRLTVT.

The rearrangement joins TRBV7-6 to TRBJ2-6; D not certain. The germline gives CDR1 SGHVS, CDR2 FNYEAQ. This CDR3 comprises 16 residues. The ends were cut back, 3 bases at V and 4 bases at J, with 13 bases in the middle. CDR3 bases: TGTGCCAGCAGCTTCTTTCAAGCGTCGGGGGCCAACGTCCTGACTTTC. This translates into CASSFFQASGANVLTF. Full variable domain (rest looked up from reference TRBV7-6 and TRBJ2-6): GAGVSQSPRYKVTKRGQDVALRCDPISGHVSLYWYRQALGQGPEFLTYFNYEAQQDKSGLPNDRFSAERPEGSISTLTIQRTEQRDSAMYRCASSFFQASGANVLTFGAGSRLTVL.